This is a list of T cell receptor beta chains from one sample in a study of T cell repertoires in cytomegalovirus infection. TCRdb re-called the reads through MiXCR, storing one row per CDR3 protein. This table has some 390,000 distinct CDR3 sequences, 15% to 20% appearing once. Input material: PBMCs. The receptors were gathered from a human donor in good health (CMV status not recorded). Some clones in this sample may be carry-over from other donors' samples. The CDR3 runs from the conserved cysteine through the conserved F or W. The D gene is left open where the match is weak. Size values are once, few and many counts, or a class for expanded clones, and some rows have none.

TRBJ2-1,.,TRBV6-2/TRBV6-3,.,CASSYSTGVDEQFF,TGTGCCAGCAGTTACTCGACGGGGGTGGATGAGCAGTTCTTC
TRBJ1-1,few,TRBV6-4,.,CASRVTELNTEAFF,TGTGCCAGCAGAGTGACAGAGTTGAACACTGAAGCTTTCTTT
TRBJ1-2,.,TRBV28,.,CASSHLRRTGYTF,TGTGCCAGCAGCCATCTCCGCCGGACGGGCTACACCTTC
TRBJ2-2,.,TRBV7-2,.,CASSPRRRGELFF,TGTGCCAGCAGCCCCAGGAGGAGGGGGGAGCTGTTTTTT
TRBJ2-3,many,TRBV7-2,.,CASSLGAGRFTDTQYF,TGTGCCAGCAGCTTAGGTGCGGGTAGATTCACAGATACGCAGTATTTT
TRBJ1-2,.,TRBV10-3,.,CAISDRGPNYGYTF,TGTGCCATCAGTGATCGGGGGCCGAACTATGGCTACACCTTC
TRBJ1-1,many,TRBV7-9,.,CASSPFGTTTAFF,TGTGCCAGCAGCCCGTTCGGGACCACGACAGCTTTCTTT
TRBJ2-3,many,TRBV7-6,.,CASSQWVDTQYF,TGTGCCAGCAGCCAATGGGTAGATACGCAGTATTTT
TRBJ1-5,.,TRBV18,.,CASSPRGYDNQPQHF,TGTGCCAGCTCACCACGAGGGTATGACAATCAGCCCCAGCATTTT
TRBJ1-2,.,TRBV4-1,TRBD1,CASSQAGTATYGYTF,TGCGCCAGCAGCCAAGCCGGGACAGCAACTTATGGCTACACCTTC
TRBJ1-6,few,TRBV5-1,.,CASSLEAPYNSPLHF,TGCGCCAGCAGCTTGGAGGCCCCATATAATTCACCCCTCCACTTT
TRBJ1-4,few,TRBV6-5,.,CASSYSRLNEKLFF,TGTGCCAGCAGTTACTCGAGACTCAACGAAAAACTGTTTTTT
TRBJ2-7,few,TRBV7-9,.,CASSPQGDEQYF,TGTGCCAGCAGCCCACAGGGTGACGAGCAGTACTTC
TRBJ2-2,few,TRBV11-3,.,CASSLDLWGTNTGELFF,TGTGCCAGCAGCTTAGATCTTTGGGGGACTAACACCGGGGAGCTGTTTTTT
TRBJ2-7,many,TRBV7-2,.,CASSRVWGGEQYF,TGTGCCAGCAGCCGGGTGTGGGGTGGGGAGCAGTACTTC
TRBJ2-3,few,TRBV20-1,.,CSAENRDSSYTQYF,TGCAGTGCGGAAAACCGGGACTCTTCTTATACGCAGTATTTT
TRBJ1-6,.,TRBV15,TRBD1,CATSEGQGGNSPLHF,TGTGCCACCAGCGAAGGACAGGGGGGAAATTCACCCCTCCACTTT
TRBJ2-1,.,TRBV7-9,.,CASSSHRLDTNEQFF,TGTGCCAGCAGCTCCCATCGACTGGACACGAATGAGCAGTTCTTC
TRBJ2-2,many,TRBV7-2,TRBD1,CASKGAHTGELFF,TGTGCCAGCAAGGGGGCCCACACCGGGGAGCTGTTTTTT
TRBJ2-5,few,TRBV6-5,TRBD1,CAIGDRAEETQYF,TGTGCCATCGGGGACAGGGCTGAAGAGACCCAGTACTTC
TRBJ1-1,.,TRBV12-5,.,CASGLGGDTEAFF,TGTGCTAGTGGTTTGGGGGGAGACACTGAAGCTTTCTTT
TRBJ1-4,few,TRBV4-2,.,CASTPGTANEKLFF,TGTGCCAGCACCCCGGGGACCGCTAATGAAAAACTGTTTTTT
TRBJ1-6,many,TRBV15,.,CATSTGVGSPLHF,TGTGCCACCAGCACAGGTGTGGGTTCACCCCTCCACTTT
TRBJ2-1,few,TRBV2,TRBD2,CASRLEGLAGNEQFF,TGTGCCAGCCGCCTGGAGGGACTAGCGGGAAATGAGCAGTTCTTC
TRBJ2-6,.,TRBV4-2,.,CASSQDLGANVLTF,TGTGCCAGCAGCCAAGATCTTGGGGCCAACGTCCTGACTTTC
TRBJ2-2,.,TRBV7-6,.,CASSLVRTETGELFF,TGTGCCAGCAGCTTAGTTAGGACAGAAACCGGGGAGCTGTTTTTT
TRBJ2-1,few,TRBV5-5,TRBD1,CASSLGQGAHNEQFF,TGTGCCAGCAGCTTAGGACAGGGGGCCCACAATGAGCAGTTCTTC
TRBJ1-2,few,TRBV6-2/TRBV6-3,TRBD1,CASSYRDRAVYGYTF,TGTGCCAGCAGTTACCGGGACAGGGCGGTCTATGGCTACACCTTC
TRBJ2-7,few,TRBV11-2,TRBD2,CASSLGLAGTFYEQYF,TGTGCCAGCAGCTTAGGACTAGCGGGAACCTTCTACGAGCAGTACTTC
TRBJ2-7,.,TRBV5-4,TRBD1,CASTSRDRGRHEQYF,TGTGCCAGCACCTCGCGGGACAGGGGTAGACACGAGCAGTACTTC
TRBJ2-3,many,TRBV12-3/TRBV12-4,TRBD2,CASRIRDYDTDTQYF,TGTGCCAGCAGGATCCGGGACTACGACACAGATACGCAGTATTTT
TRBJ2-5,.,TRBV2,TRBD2,CASGGAGGAAETQYF,TGTGCCAGCGGGGGTGCGGGAGGAGCGGCAGAGACCCAGTACTTC
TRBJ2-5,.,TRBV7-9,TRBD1,CASSFTGQEEETQYF,TGTGCCAGCAGCTTTACGGGACAGGAAGAAGAGACCCAGTACTTC
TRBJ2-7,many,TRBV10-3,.,CAISAISGLYEQYF,TGTGCCATCAGTGCTATTAGCGGTCTCTACGAGCAGTACTTC
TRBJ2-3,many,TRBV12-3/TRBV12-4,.,CASSATDTQYF,TGTGCCAGCAGCGCCACAGATACGCAGTATTTT
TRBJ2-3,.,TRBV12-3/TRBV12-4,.,CASTSGLSTDTQYF,TGTGCCAGCACCTCGGGGCTGAGCACAGATACGCAGTATTTT
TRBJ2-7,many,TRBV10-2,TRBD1,CASSRDRGWYEQYF,TGCGCCAGCTCTCGGGACAGGGGCTGGTACGAGCAGTACTTC
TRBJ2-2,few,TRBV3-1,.,CASSVRGGDTGELFF,TGTGCCAGCAGCGTGAGAGGGGGAGACACCGGGGAGCTGTTTTTT
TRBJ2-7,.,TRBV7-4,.,CASSSDLYYEQYF,TGTGCCAGCAGCTCGGACTTATACTACGAGCAGTACTTC
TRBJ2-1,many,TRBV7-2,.,CASSLLKGREQFF,TGTGCCAGCAGCCTCCTCAAGGGGCGAGAGCAGTTCTTC
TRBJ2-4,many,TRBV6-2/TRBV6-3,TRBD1,CASSYSILGGQDIQYF,TGTGCCAGCAGTTACTCGATACTCGGCGGACAGGACATTCAGTACTTC
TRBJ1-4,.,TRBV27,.,CASKGRPSANEKLFF,TGTGCCAGCAAAGGTCGGCCGTCGGCTAATGAAAAACTGTTTTTT
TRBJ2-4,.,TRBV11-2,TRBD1,CASSNQGDIQYF,TGTGCCAGCAGCAACCAGGGGGACATTCAGTACTTC
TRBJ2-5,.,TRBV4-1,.,CASSQGTLGTQYF,TGCGCCAGCAGCCAAGGGACCTTGGGGACCCAGTACTTC
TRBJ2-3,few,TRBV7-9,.,CASSFETSFDTQYF,TGTGCCAGCAGCTTTGAAACTAGCTTTGATACGCAGTATTTT
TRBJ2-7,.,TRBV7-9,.,CASSDQRYEQYF,TGTGCCAGCAGCGACCAGCGCTACGAGCAGTACTTC
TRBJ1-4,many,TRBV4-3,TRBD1,CASSQDGQDATNEKLFF,TGCGCCAGCAGCCAAGATGGACAGGATGCAACTAATGAAAAACTGTTTTTT
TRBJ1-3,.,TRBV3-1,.,CASSPQADGNTIYF,TGTGCCAGCAGTCCACAGGCGGATGGAAACACCATATATTTT
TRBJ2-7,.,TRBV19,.,CASSQRGQAYEQYF,TGTGCCAGTAGTCAGCGGGGACAGGCCTACGAGCAGTACTTC
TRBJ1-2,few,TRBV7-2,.,CAHRKGPNYGYTF,TGTGCCCACAGGAAGGGACCGAACTATGGCTACACCTTC
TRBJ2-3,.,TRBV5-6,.,CASSFSRDRSTDTQYF,TGTGCCAGCAGCTTTTCCCGGGACCGGAGCACAGATACGCAGTATTTT
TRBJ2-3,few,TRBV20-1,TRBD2,CSARRRGEYTQYF,TGCAGTGCTAGGCGACGGGGGGAGTATACGCAGTATTTT